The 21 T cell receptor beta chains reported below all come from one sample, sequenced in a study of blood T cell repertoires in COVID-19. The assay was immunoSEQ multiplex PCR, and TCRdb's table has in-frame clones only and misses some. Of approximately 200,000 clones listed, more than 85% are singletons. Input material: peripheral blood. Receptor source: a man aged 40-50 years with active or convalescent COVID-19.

CDR3: CASSSYITPGGQIDTQYF. The CDR3, as DNA: TGTGCCAGCAGTTCCTACATCACGCCCGGGGGTCAGATAGATACGCAGTATTTT. The chain has TRBV28 and TRBJ2-3, with a tentative D call TRBD2 (6 bases). The CDR3 spans 18 residues. Germline V gene lookup returns CDR1 MDHEN and CDR2 SYDVKM. Trimming took off 4 bases at V and 5 bases at J, with 25 bases between the two ends. Complete variable domain (other parts from reference TRBV28 and TRBJ2-3): DVKVTQSSRYLVKRTGEKVFLECVQDMDHENMFWYRQDPGLGLRLIYFSYDVKMKEKGDIPEGYSVSREKKERFSLILESASTNQTSMYLCASSSYITPGGQIDTQYFGPGTRLTVL.

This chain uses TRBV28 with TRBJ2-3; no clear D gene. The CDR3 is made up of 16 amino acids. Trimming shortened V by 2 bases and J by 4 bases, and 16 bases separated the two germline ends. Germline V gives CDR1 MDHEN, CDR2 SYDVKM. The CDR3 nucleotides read TGTGCCAGCAGTTTAAGGCCAGCGCCAGTAGCAGATACGCAGTATTTT. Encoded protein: CASSLRPAPVADTQYF.

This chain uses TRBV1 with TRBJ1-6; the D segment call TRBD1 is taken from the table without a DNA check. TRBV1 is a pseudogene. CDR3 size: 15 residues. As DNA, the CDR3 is TGCACCAGCAGCCAAGGCTTGGACAATAATTCACCCCTCCACTTT. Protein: CTSSQGLDNNSPLHF.

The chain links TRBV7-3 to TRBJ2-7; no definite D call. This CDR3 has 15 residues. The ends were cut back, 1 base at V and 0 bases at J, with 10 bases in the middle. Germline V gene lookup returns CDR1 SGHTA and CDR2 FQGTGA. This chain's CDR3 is CASSLSSESSYEQYF. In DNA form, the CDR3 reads TGTGCCAGCAGCTTAAGCAGCGAAAGCTCCTACGAGCAGTACTTC.

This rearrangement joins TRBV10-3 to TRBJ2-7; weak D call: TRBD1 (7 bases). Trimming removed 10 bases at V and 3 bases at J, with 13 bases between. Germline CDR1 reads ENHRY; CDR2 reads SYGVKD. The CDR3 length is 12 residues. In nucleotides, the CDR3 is TGTGCCAGCCACAGGGGAGGCTACGAGCAGTACTTC. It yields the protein CASHRGGYEQYF.

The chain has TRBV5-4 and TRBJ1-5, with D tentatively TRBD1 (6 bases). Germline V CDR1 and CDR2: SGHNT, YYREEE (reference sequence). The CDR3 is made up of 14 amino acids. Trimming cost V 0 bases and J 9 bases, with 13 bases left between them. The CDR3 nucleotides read TGTGCCAGCAGCTTGGACAGGGCGACGCGGCCCCAGCATTTT. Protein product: CASSLDRATRPQHF.

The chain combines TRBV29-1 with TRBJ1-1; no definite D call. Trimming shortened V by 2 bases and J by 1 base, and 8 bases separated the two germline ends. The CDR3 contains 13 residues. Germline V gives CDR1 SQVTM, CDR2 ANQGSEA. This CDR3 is CSVEFTKNTEAFF. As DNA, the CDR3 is TGCAGCGTTGAATTCACAAAGAACACTGAAGCTTTCTTT.

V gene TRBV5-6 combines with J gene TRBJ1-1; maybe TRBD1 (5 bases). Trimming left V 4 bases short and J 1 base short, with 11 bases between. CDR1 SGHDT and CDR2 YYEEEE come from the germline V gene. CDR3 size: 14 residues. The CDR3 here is CASSMPGGNTEAFF. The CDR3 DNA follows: TGTGCCAGCAGCATGCCCGGGGGGAACACTGAAGCTTTCTTT. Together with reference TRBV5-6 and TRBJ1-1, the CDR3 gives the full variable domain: DAGVTQSPTHLIKTRGQQVTLRCSPKSGHDTVSWYQQALGQGPQFIFQYYEEEERQRGNFPDRFSGHQFPNYSSELNVNALLLGDSALYLCASSMPGGNTEAFFGQGTRLTVV.

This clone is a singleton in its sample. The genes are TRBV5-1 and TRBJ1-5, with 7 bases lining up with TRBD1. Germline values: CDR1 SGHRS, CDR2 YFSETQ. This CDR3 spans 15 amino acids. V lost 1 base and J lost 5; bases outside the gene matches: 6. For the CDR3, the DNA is TGCGCCAGCAGCTTGTCCGGGACAGATTATCAGCCCCAGCATTTT. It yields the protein CASSLSGTDYQPQHF.

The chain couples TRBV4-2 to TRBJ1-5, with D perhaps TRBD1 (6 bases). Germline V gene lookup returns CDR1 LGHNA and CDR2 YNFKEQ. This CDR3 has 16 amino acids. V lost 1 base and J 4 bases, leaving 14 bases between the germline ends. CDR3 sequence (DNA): TGTGCCAGCAGCCAAGCCGCGGACAGCAAAAATCAGCCCCAGCATTTT. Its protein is CASSQAADSKNQPQHF.

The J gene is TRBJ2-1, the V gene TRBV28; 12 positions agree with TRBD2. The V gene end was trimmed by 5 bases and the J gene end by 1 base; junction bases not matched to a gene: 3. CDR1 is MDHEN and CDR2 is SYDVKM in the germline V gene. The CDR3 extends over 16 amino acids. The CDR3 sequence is CASSTTSGGSYNEQFF. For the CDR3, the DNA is TGTGCCAGCAGTACCACTAGCGGGGGGTCCTACAATGAGCAGTTCTTC.

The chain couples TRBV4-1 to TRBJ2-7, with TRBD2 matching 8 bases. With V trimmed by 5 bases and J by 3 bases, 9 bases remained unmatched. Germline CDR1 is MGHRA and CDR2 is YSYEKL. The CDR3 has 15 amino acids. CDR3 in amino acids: CASSYDPGLGYEQYF. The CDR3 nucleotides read TGCGCCAGCAGCTATGACCCGGGACTAGGCTACGAGCAGTACTTC.

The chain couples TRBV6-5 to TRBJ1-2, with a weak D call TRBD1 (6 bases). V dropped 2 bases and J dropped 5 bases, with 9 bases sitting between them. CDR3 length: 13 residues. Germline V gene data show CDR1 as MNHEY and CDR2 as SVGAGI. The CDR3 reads CASSYAGAYGYTF. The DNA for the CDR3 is TGTGCCAGCAGTTACGCGGGGGCATATGGCTACACCTTC.

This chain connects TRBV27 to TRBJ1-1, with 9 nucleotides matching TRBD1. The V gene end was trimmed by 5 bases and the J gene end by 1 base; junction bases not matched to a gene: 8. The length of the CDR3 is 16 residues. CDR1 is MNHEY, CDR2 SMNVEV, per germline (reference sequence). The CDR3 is CASSPGTGRGNTEAFF. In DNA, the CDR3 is TGTGCCAGCAGTCCAGGGACAGGGAGGGGGAACACTGAAGCTTTCTTT.

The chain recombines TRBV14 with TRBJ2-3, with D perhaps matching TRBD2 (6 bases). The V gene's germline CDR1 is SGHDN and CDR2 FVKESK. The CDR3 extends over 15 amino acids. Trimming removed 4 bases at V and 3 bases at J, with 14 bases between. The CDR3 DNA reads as TGTGCCAGCAGCCCCACGACTAGGAGAACAGATACGCAGTATTTT. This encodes CASSPTTRRTDTQYF.

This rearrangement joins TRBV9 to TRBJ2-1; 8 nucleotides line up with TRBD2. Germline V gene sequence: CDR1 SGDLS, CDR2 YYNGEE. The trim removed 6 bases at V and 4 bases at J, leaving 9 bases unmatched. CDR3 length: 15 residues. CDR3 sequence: CASTLSGIEYNEQFF. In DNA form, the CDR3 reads TGTGCCAGCACCCTTAGCGGGATCGAATACAATGAGCAGTTCTTC. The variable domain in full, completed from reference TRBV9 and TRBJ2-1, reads DSGVTQTPKHLITATGQRVTLRCSPRSGDLSVYWYQQSLDQGLQFLIQYYNGEERAKGNILERFSAQQFPDLHSELNLSSLELGDSALYFCASTLSGIEYNEQFFGPGTRLTVL.

The CDR3 DNA reads as TGTGCCAGCAGCCGTACAGGGTCAGAGACCCAGTACTTC. It yields the protein CASSRTGSETQYF. The chain is built from TRBV7-2 and TRBJ2-5, with D perhaps matching TRBD1 (6 bases). This CDR3 contains 13 residues. The V gene's germline CDR1 is SGHTA and CDR2 FQGNSA. V lost 5 bases and J 4 bases, leaving 11 bases between the germline ends.

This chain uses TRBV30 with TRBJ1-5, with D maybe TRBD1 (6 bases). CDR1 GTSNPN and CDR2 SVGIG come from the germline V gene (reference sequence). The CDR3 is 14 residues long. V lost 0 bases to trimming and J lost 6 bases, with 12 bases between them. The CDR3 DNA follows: TGTGCCTGGAGTGTAGGGGGTGGAGCTCAGCCCCAGCATTTT. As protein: CAWSVGGGAQPQHF.

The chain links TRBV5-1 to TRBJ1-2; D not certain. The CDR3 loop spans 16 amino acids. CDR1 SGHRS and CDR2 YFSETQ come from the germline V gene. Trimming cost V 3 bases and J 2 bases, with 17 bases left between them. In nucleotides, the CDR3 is TGCGCCAGCAGCTCGAACGTCCGGGAAGAGAACTATGGCTACACCTTC. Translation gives CASSSNVREENYGYTF.

CDR3 region: CASSSSRGDSPLHF. As DNA, the CDR3 is TGTGCCAGCAGTTCCAGCCGGGGGGATTCACCCCTCCACTTT. The V gene is TRBV27, the J gene TRBJ1-6, with D possibly matching TRBD1 (5 bases). Trimming stripped 4 bases from V and 8 bases from J, with 12 bases between. CDR3 length: 14 amino acids. The V gene's germline CDR1 is MNHEY and CDR2 SMNVEV (reference sequence).

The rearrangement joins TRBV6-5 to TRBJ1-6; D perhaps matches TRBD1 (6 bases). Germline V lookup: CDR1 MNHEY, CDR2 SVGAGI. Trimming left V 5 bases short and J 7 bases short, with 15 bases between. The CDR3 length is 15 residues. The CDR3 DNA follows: TGTGCCAGCAGTCTGGGCCACACAGGGAATTCACCCCTCCACTTT. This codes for CASSLGHTGNSPLHF.